This T cell receptor beta chain was captured by sequencing in a study of response to subunit inactivated influenza vaccine. General observations from the study: It was suggested by the authors that few new T cells are recruited by each seasonal influenza vaccination.

After removal of 6 bases from V and 2 bases from J, the junction contained 4 bases not matched to a gene. Germline CDR1 is SNHLY and CDR2 is FYNNEI. The CDR3 sequence is 15 residues long. TCRdb re-derived calls from the RT-PCR reads in MiXCR, one entry per CDR3 protein. The sample lists 630,000 or so distinct CDR3 sequences, 15% to 18% occurring once. This clonotype was detected many times. The antigen is unknown. The sample here was PBMCs from blood, taken 11 to 12 days after vaccination. The TCR originated in a man aged 50-59 years who received an inactivated influenza vaccine. The chain joins TRBV2 to TRBJ1-4, with TRBD1 matching 9 bases. DNA of the CDR3: TGTGCCAGCAGCACACAGGGGGCGACTAATGAAAAACTGTTTTTT. This translates into CASSTQGATNEKLFF.